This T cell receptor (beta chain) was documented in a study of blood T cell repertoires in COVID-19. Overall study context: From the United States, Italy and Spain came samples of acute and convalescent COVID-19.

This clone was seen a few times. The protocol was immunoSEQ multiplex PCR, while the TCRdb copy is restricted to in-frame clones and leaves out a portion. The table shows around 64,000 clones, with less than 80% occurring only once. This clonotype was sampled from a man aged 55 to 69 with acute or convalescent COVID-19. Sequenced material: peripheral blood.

The CDR3 loop reads CASSLDRTVYGYTF. In DNA, the CDR3 is TGTGCCAGCAGCTTGGATCGGACAGTCTATGGCTACACCTTC. The chain combines TRBV7-9 with TRBJ1-2, with D possibly being TRBD1 (6 bases). The CDR3 extends over 14 amino acids. The V and J ends lost 3 bases and 4 bases respectively, with 12 bases between them. Germline V lookup: CDR1 SEHNR, CDR2 FQNEAQ (reference sequence).